This T cell receptor (beta chain) was sequenced in a study of blood T cell repertoires in COVID-19. Looking at the study overall: The study drew acute and convalescent COVID-19 samples from the United States, Italy and Spain. T cells, B-cell-depleted T cells, or PBMCs supplied cDNA or gDNA.

The ends lost 5 bases at V and 4 bases at J; junction bases unmatched: 9. The CDR3 is 15 amino acids. Germline CDR1 reads MNHEY; CDR2 reads SVGEGT. As processed by the authors: The authors estimated nucleated cell counts from reference gene primer amplification. The assay was immunoSEQ multiplex PCR, and TCRdb's table has in-frame clones only and misses some. V, J and clone size reflect that table, while D and trimming were determined from the DNA. The data show roughly 230,000 clones, 80% to 90% seen once. The sequencing input was peripheral blood. This clonotype originated in a middle-aged man with active or convalescent COVID-19. V and J are TRBV6-2 or TRBV6-3 and TRBJ1-2, with 8 positions matching TRBD1. The CDR3 DNA reads as TGTGCCAGCAGTGCTGACAGGGGAGCCCTCTATGGCTACACCTTC. Translation: CASSADRGALYGYTF.